The 30 T cell receptor beta chains below come from one sample, sequenced in a study of blood T cell repertoires in COVID-19. TCRdb's copy holds only in-frame clones and misses some; the assay was immunoSEQ multiplex PCR. The top ten clones hold 8.3% of a sample with 150,000 to 190,000 clones, about 85% of them seen once. Sequencing input: peripheral blood. Source of these receptors: a woman aged 60 to 75 with COVID-19, enrolled during active disease.

This sequence joins TRBV11-2 and TRBJ2-1; 8 bases line up with TRBD2. The CDR3 covers 14 residues. Trimming removed 3 bases from V and 5 bases from J; junction bases left unmatched: 3. Germline CDR1 and CDR2: SGHAT and FQNNGV. CDR3 sequence: CASSFGGGNNEQFF. The CDR3 coding sequence is TGTGCCAGCAGCTTCGGGGGGGGCAACAATGAGCAGTTCTTC.

This rearrangement joins TRBV14 to TRBJ2-1, with D maybe TRBD1 (6 bases). The V gene lost 1 base and the J gene lost 2 bases, with 9 bases spanning the gap. Germline V gene sequence: CDR1 SGHDN, CDR2 FVKESK. The CDR3 is 15 amino acids. The CDR3: CASSQVGTPYNEQFF. DNA for the CDR3: TGTGCCAGCAGCCAAGTCGGGACACCCTACAATGAGCAGTTCTTC. The complete variable domain, with remaining parts taken from reference TRBV14 and TRBJ2-1, reads EAGVTQFPSHSVIEKGQTVTLRCDPISGHDNLYWYRRVMGKEIKFLLHFVKESKQDESGMPNNRFLAERTGGTYSTLKVQPAELEDSGVYFCASSQVGTPYNEQFFGPGTRLTVL.

The chain is built from TRBV19 and TRBJ2-2; TRBD2 might be the D (6 bases). This CDR3 spans 17 amino acids. CDR1 is LNHDA and CDR2 is SQIVND in the germline V gene (reference sequence). V shed 3 bases and J shed 4 bases, with 18 bases lying between them. The CDR3 reads CASSISWGDGGTGELFF. Written as DNA, the CDR3 is TGTGCCAGTAGTATTTCCTGGGGGGATGGGGGCACCGGGGAGCTGTTTTTT.

The V call is TRBV27, the J call TRBJ1-4, with unresolved D. This CDR3 is built from 14 residues. V dropped 2 bases and J dropped 4 bases, with 8 bases sitting between them. The V gene's germline CDR1 is MNHEY and CDR2 SMNVEV (reference sequence). In DNA form, the CDR3 reads TGTGCCAGCAGTTTAGGGCTTCTTAATGAAAAACTGTTTTTT. This sequence encodes CASSLGLLNEKLFF. The full variable domain, completed using reference TRBV27 and TRBJ1-4, is EAQVTQNPRYLITVTGKKLTVTCSQNMNHEYMSWYRQDPGLGLRQIYYSMNVEVTDKGDVPEGYKVSRKEKRNFPLILESPSPNQTSLYFCASSLGLLNEKLFFGSGTQLSVL.

The gene calls are TRBV18 and TRBJ2-7, with D maybe TRBD1 (5 bases). This CDR3 comprises 14 residues. V dropped 4 bases and J dropped 2 bases, with 12 bases sitting between them. The germline V gene encodes CDR1 KGHSH and CDR2 LQKENI. The CDR3 reads CASSLDSPPYEQYF. The CDR3 DNA is TGTGCCAGCTCACTCGACAGTCCCCCCTACGAGCAGTACTTC.

The V gene is TRBV30, the J gene TRBJ1-2; unclear D gene. The CDR3 length is 11 residues. In germline, CDR1 is GTSNPN, CDR2 SVGIG (reference sequence). V lost 7 bases, J lost 8 bases, and 14 bases lay in between. This CDR3 is CASDKPVGYTF. CDR3 sequence (DNA): TGTGCCTCCGATAAACCGGTGGGCTACACCTTC.

This clone was seen only once. The V and J genes are TRBV9 and TRBJ2-7; 9 positions match TRBD2. This CDR3 region has 15 residues. Germline CDR1 is SGDLS and CDR2 is YYNGEE. The trim removed 0 bases at V and 8 bases at J, leaving 9 bases unmatched. The CDR3 sequence is CASSVDPAGGRKQYF. For the CDR3, the DNA is TGTGCCAGCAGCGTAGACCCAGCGGGAGGTAGGAAGCAGTACTTC.

The V gene is TRBV5-1, the J gene TRBJ1-1, with a possible D match to TRBD1 (6 bases). The CDR3 has 16 residues. Germline-derived CDR1 and CDR2 are SGHRS and YFSETQ. Trimming took 0 bases from V and 4 from J, leaving 16 bases between them. CDR3 sequence reads: CASSLETGMIGTEAFF. The CDR3 DNA follows: TGCGCCAGCAGCTTGGAAACAGGGATGATCGGCACTGAAGCTTTCTTT.

The gene calls are TRBV5-1 and TRBJ1-6; D may be TRBD1 (5 bases). The ends were cut back, 0 bases at V and 0 bases at J, with 13 bases in the middle. CDR3 length: 18 residues. In germline, CDR1 is SGHRS, CDR2 YFSETQ. The CDR3: CASSLAVGGSSYNSPLHF. In DNA, the CDR3 is TGCGCCAGCAGCTTGGCCGTCGGGGGGTCCTCCTATAATTCACCCCTCCACTTT.

This sequence joins TRBV18 and TRBJ1-6; 10 bases align to TRBD1. J lost 10 bases, V lost 3 bases, and 12 bases had no gene match. The germline V gene encodes CDR1 KGHSH and CDR2 LQKENI. This CDR3 has 17 amino acids. The CDR3 protein is CASSPVPGQGSGSPLHF. Written as DNA, the CDR3 is TGTGCCAGCTCACCCGTCCCGGGACAGGGGTCAGGATCACCCCTCCACTTT.

The chain links TRBV2 to TRBJ2-3; 8 bases are a match to TRBD1. Germline trimming cut 4 bases from V and 6 bases from J; bases unmatched to any gene: 12. The CDR3 contains 16 residues. Per germline, CDR1 SNHLY and CDR2 FYNNEI. DNA of the CDR3: TGTGCCAGCAGTGGTAGGGCAGGGGGCGCGATCGATACGCAGTATTTT. Translation: CASSGRAGGAIDTQYF.

This chain links TRBV13 with TRBJ1-2, with D possibly being TRBD1 (5 bases). Trimming cost V 4 bases and J 7 bases, with 25 bases left between them. This CDR3 is built from 17 residues. Germline CDR1 is PRHDT and CDR2 is FYEKMQ (reference sequence). The CDR3 sequence is CASSSRLYRDSRGGYTF. CDR3 sequence (DNA): TGTGCCAGCAGCTCCCGACTCTACCGGGACTCTCGGGGTGGCTACACCTTC.

The chain recombines TRBV11-2 with TRBJ1-5, with 7 nucleotides matching TRBD1. Germline V gene data show CDR1 as SGHAT and CDR2 as FQNNGV. This CDR3 contains 14 residues. V dropped 1 base and J dropped 7; count of bases not matched to a gene: 4. CDR3 in DNA: TGTGCCAGCAGCTTAGCGGCAGGGGGACAGCCCCAGCATTTT. Translating it yields CASSLAAGGQPQHF.

The chain combines TRBV7-3 with TRBJ2-3; 7 bases map to TRBD2. The CDR3 has 15 residues. The germline gives CDR1 SGHTA, CDR2 FQGTGA. The V segment lost 6 bases and the J segment 3 bases; nucleotides outside the gene matches: 9. For the CDR3, the DNA is TGTGCCAGCAGTTTCCGACTAGCAGGGACAGATACGCAGTATTTT. Residues: CASSFRLAGTDTQYF.

The genes are TRBV28 and TRBJ2-7; maybe TRBD1 (6 bases). V lost 5 bases, J lost 0 bases, and 11 bases lay in between. The CDR3 loop spans 14 amino acids. In germline, CDR1 is MDHEN, CDR2 SYDVKM. The chain's CDR3 is CASSTSRGSYEQYV. The CDR3 region has the DNA TGTGCCAGCAGTACCTCCAGGGGCTCCTACGAGCAGTACGTC.

Notes on this clone: Different DNA sequences within this sample yield the same CDR3. The V call is TRBV14, the J call TRBJ2-1, with D tentatively TRBD1 (6 bases). The germline V gene has CDR1 SGHDN and CDR2 FVKESK. Trimming pared 1 base from V and 7 bases from J, leaving 8 bases between. This CDR3 spans 13 amino acids. The CDR3 region has the DNA TGTGCCAGCAGCCAAGCCAGGGGAAATGAGCAGTTCTTC. Translating gives CASSQARGNEQFF.

V usage is TRBV7-3 and J usage is TRBJ2-1; the match to TRBD1 covers 9 bases. The CDR3 contains 15 residues. From germline, CDR1 is SGHTA and CDR2 FQGTGA. Trimming cost V 4 bases and J 4 bases; bases outside gene matches: 5. The DNA for the CDR3 is TGTGCCAGCAGCTGGACAGGGGCTGGATACAATGAGCAGTTCTTC. Protein product: CASSWTGAGYNEQFF.

The table lists this clone with a count of one. In DNA form, the CDR3 reads TGTGCCAGCAGCTCTAGTAGGGGGACAGGGGCCTATAGCAATCAGCCCCAGCATTTT. This encodes CASSSSRGTGAYSNQPQHF. The chain has TRBV7-2 and TRBJ1-5, with 10 bases that match TRBD1. The V gene's germline CDR1 is SGHTA and CDR2 FQGNSA. The ends lost 4 bases at V and 0 bases at J; junction bases unmatched: 12. The CDR3 totals 19 residues. The whole variable domain, remainder taken from reference TRBV7-2 and TRBJ1-5, is GAGVSQSPSNKVTEKGKDVELRCDPISGHTALYWYRQSLGQGLEFLIYFQGNSAPDKSGLPSDRFSAERTGGSVSTLTIQRTQQEDSAVYLCASSSSRGTGAYSNQPQHFGDGTRLSIL.

The chain joins TRBV6-5 to TRBJ1-3; 7 bases are shared with TRBD1. The CDR3 length is 14 residues. V was pared by 3 bases and J by 5 bases, with 4 bases of the junction left unmatched. From germline, CDR1 is MNHEY and CDR2 SVGAGI. DNA for the CDR3: TGTGCCAGCAGTTATGACAGGGCAAGAAACACCATATATTTT. Its protein is CASSYDRARNTIYF.

J is TRBJ2-6 and V is TRBV18; 8 bases agree with TRBD1. V trimming: 0 bases; J trimming: 2 bases; junction bases outside the gene matches: 0. CDR1 KGHSH and CDR2 LQKENI come from the germline V gene. The CDR3 is 16 amino acids. The CDR3 region is CASSPPQGAGANVLTF. Here the CDR3 DNA reads TGTGCCAGCTCACCACCACAGGGGGCTGGGGCCAACGTCCTGACTTTC.

This chain links TRBV6-5 with TRBJ2-2, with 8 bases that match TRBD1. CDR3 size: 15 residues. Germline loops: CDR1 MNHEY, CDR2 SVGAGI. V gave up 6 bases and J gave up 5 bases; unmatched junction bases: 8. In DNA, the CDR3 is TGTGCCAGCAGCCTCTGGACAGGGCTTACCGGGGAGCTGTTTTTT. As protein: CASSLWTGLTGELFF.

This rearrangement joins TRBV24-1 to TRBJ1-5, with 7 bases aligning to TRBD1. Germline loops: CDR1 KGHDR, CDR2 SFDVKD. This CDR3 region has 13 residues. J lost 7 bases, V lost 2 bases, and 1 base had no gene match. Here the CDR3 reads CATSDYRGQPQHF. The CDR3 DNA sequence: TGTGCCACCAGTGATTACAGGGGACAGCCCCAGCATTTT.

In this sample, this clone turned up once. The chain links TRBV25-1 to TRBJ2-1, with TRBD1 as a possible D gene (5 bases). Germline CDR1 and CDR2: MGHDK and SYGVNS. The CDR3 totals 14 residues. V was clipped by 5 bases and J by 6 bases, with 14 bases between them. The CDR3 loop reads CASSIFGAGNEQFF. The CDR3 DNA sequence: TGTGCCAGCAGTATCTTTGGGGCTGGCAATGAGCAGTTCTTC. The whole variable domain, remainder taken from reference TRBV25-1 and TRBJ2-1, is EADIYQTPRYLVIGTGKKITLECSQTMGHDKMYWYQQDPGMELHLIHYSYGVNSTEKGDLSSESTVSRIRTEHFPLTLESARPSHTSQYLCASSIFGAGNEQFFGPGTRLTVL.

The gene calls are TRBV30 and TRBJ2-7, with 8 bases fitting TRBD1. Germline values: CDR1 GTSNPN, CDR2 SVGIG (reference sequence). Trimming took 2 bases from V and 5 from J; bases not matched to a gene: 5. The CDR3 runs to 13 residues. CDR3 bases: TGTGCCTGGAGTACTCGGACAGGGAACGAGCAGTACGTC. This translates into CAWSTRTGNEQYV.

The rearrangement joins TRBV19 to TRBJ1-1; a weak D match, TRBD1 (6 bases). The length of the CDR3 is 16 residues. With 1 base removed from V and 1 base from J, the gap between germline ends came to 13 bases. From germline, CDR1 is LNHDA and CDR2 SQIVND (reference sequence). The CDR3 coding sequence is TGTGCCAGTAGTATAGTCCCGACAGGCTGGAACACTGAAGCTTTCTTT. Residues: CASSIVPTGWNTEAFF.

The chain uses TRBV9 and TRBJ1-1; D remains unclear. Germline V gives CDR1 SGDLS, CDR2 YYNGEE. The CDR3 totals 14 residues. V was trimmed by 4 bases and J by 6 bases, leaving 16 bases between them. The DNA for the CDR3 is TGTGCCAGCAGCCCCCAGGTACCCCGAGCTGAAGCTTTCTTT. Encoded protein: CASSPQVPRAEAFF.

V is TRBV10-3 and J is TRBJ1-2; 10 positions agree with TRBD1. The junction had 12 bases not matched to a gene; V was cut back by 8 bases and J by 6 bases. The CDR3 extends over 15 amino acids. CDR1 and CDR2 (germline): ENHRY, SYGVKD. The chain's CDR3 is CAIPDGATGGDGYTF. CDR3 DNA sequence: TGTGCCATCCCGGATGGGGCGACAGGGGGCGATGGCTACACCTTC.

J is TRBJ2-1 and V is TRBV12-3 or TRBV12-4; no reliable D call. The CDR3 contains 12 residues. V was shortened by 7 bases and J by 7 bases, with 11 bases between the two germline ends. The CDR3 coding sequence is TGTGCCAGCACCCACTCTGAGAATGAGCAGTTCTTC. This translates into CASTHSENEQFF.

Notes on this clone: This same CDR3 is encoded by further DNA sequences in the sample. The chain carries TRBV18 and TRBJ1-5, with D maybe TRBD1 (5 bases). The germline V and J ends were trimmed by 4 bases and 3 bases, with 7 bases remaining between them. Germline V gene sequence: CDR1 KGHSH, CDR2 LQKENI. This CDR3 comprises 13 residues. As DNA, the CDR3 is TGTGCCAGCTCACAGGGACTCAATCAGCCCCAGCATTTT. Its translation is CASSQGLNQPQHF.

V is TRBV19 and J is TRBJ2-1, with D possibly being TRBD2 (6 bases). The CDR3 runs 15 residues. Trimming cost V 4 bases and J 4 bases, with 14 bases left between them. The germline V gene encodes CDR1 LNHDA and CDR2 SQIVND (reference sequence). DNA of the CDR3: TGTGCCAGTAGTAGAGGCGGGGCACTATACAATGAGCAGTTCTTC. Translating gives CASSRGGALYNEQFF.